The clone carrying this T cell receptor (beta chain) was recorded a few times. Its specificity is not known. This record belongs to a study of T cells after yellow fever vaccination. As for the study in general: Low-cell-number fractions underwent preparation using SMART-Seq v4 Ultra Low Input.

By 5'RACE template switching, TCR cDNA was produced, with a universal primer site and UMIs added in the process. TCRdb re-analysed the 5' RACE reads in MiXCR, keeping a single row per CDR3 protein. The sample yields about 340,000 distinct CDR3 sequences, about an eighth seen once. This CDR3 is 14 amino acids long. CDR1 is SGHVS, CDR2 FQNEAQ, per germline. V lost 1 base and J lost 2, with 9 bases in between. Study-wide findings and caveats: Repertoires sorted by FACS could include abundant clonotypes that are contaminants from the bulk population. Boosting was followed by the reappearance of most primary-vaccination clones (approximately 95% CD4, 70% to 90% CD8).

Sequences were derived from CD4+ T cells sorted from PBMCs, sampled 15 days after the yellow fever booster vaccination. This chain joins TRBV7-8 and TRBJ2-7; unclear D gene. This TCR was recovered from a man younger than 35 who received the YFV17D yellow fever vaccine. This chain's CDR3 is CASSLEASTYEQYV. CDR3 in DNA: TGTGCCAGCAGCTTAGAGGCCAGTACCTACGAGCAGTACGTC.